The 4 T cell receptor beta chains in this list originate from one sample, sequenced in a study of preoperative IRX-2 immunotherapy in early breast cancer. Treatment in this sample: preoperative locoregional IRX-2 cytokine immunotherapy. The repertoire was sequenced with immunoSEQ multiplex PCR; TCRdb's copy has only in-frame clones and lacks some. The sample shows over 55,000 clones, approximately 94% of them seen only once. Specimen collection occurred from a patient treated with IRX-2 immunotherapy. Receptor source: a human donor with breast cancer.

The chain has TRBV10-3 and TRBJ2-7; D tentatively reads TRBD1 or TRBD2 (6 bases each). The ends were cut back, 6 bases at V and 6 bases at J, with 15 bases in the middle. Germline V gives CDR1 ENHRY, CDR2 SYGVKD. The CDR3 is 13 residues long. The CDR3 DNA reads TGTGCCATCAGCGGATTACAGGGAGGCGAGCAGTACTTC. As protein: CAISGLQGGEQYF.

The chain links TRBV30 to TRBJ1-5; 7 nucleotides align to TRBD1. Germline V gene data show CDR1 as GTSNPN and CDR2 as SVGIG (reference sequence). The CDR3 loop spans 13 amino acids. V gave up 4 bases and J gave up 6 bases; unmatched junction bases: 6. CDR3 region: CAWTTGDGQPQHF. For the CDR3, the DNA is TGTGCCTGGACTACAGGGGATGGTCAGCCCCAGCATTTT.

The chain has TRBV7-8 and TRBJ2-3; a possible D gene is TRBD2 (5 bases). Looked up from germline, CDR1 is SGHVS and CDR2 is FQNEAQ. This CDR3 is 11 amino acids long. Trimming removed 8 bases from V and 4 bases from J, with 7 bases in between. For the CDR3, the DNA is TGTGCCAGCGGGAGCGCAGATACGCAGTATTTT. Translated: CASGSADTQYF.

This chain links TRBV7-2 with TRBJ2-7; the D gene is possibly TRBD1 (5 bases). The CDR3 covers 14 residues. The V end was cut by 1 base, the J end by 3 bases, with 10 bases between. The germline V gene has CDR1 SGHTA and CDR2 FQGNSA. CDR3 bases: TGTGCCAGCAGCTTAGGGTTCAGGGACTACGAGCAGTACTTC. Residues: CASSLGFRDYEQYF.